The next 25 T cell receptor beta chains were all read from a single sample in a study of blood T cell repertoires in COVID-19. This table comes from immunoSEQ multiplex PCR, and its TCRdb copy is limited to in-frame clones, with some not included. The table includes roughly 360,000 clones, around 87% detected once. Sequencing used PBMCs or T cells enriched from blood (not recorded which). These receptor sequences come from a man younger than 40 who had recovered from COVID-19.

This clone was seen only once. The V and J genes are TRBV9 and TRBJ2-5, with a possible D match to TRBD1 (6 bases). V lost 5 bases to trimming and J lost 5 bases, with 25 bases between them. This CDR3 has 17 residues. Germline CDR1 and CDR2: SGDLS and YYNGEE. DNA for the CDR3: TGTGCCAGCAGTACCCTACCGCGTACAGGGTTTTTTGAGACCCAGTACTTC. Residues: CASSTLPRTGFFETQYF.

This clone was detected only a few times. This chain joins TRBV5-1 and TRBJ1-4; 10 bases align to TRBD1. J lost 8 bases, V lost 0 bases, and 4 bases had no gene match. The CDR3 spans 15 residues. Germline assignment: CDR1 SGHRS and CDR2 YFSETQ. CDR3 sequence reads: CASSLGQGAKEKLFF. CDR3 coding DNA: TGCGCCAGCAGCTTGGGACAGGGGGCAAAGGAAAAACTGTTTTTT.

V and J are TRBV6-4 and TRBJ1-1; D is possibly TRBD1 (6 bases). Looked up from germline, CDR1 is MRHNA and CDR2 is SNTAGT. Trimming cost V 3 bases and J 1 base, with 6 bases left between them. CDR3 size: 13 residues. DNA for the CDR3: TGTGCCAGCAGTGAGGGACAGAACACTGAAGCTTTCTTT. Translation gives CASSEGQNTEAFF.

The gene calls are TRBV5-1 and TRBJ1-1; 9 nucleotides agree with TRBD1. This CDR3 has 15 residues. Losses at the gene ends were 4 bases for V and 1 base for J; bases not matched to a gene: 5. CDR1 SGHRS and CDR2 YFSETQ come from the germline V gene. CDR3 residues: CASSTGGQGNTEAFF. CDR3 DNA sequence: TGCGCCAGCAGCACTGGGGGACAGGGGAACACTGAAGCTTTCTTT.

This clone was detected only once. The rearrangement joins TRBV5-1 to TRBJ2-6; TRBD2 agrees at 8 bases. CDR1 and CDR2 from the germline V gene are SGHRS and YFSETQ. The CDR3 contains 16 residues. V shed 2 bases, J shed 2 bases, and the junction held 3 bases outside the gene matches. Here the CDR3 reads CASSFAGGAGANVLTF. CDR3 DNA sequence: TGCGCCAGCAGCTTTGCGGGGGGCGCTGGGGCCAACGTCCTGACTTTC.

The DNA of the CDR3 is TGCGCCAGCAGCCAAGAAACAGGGAAGGCTGGCTACACCTTC. This codes for CASSQETGKAGYTF. The V call is TRBV4-1, the J call TRBJ1-2, with a weak D call TRBD1 (6 bases). This CDR3 contains 14 residues. V was cut by 0 bases and J by 7 bases, with 12 bases left in between. From germline, CDR1 is MGHRA and CDR2 YSYEKL.

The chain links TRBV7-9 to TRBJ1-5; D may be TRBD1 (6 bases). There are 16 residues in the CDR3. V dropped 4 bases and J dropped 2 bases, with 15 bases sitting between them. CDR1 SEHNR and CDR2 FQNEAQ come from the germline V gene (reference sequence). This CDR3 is CASSYRATRGNQPQHF. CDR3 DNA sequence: TGTGCCAGCAGCTACAGGGCCACCCGGGGCAATCAGCCCCAGCATTTT. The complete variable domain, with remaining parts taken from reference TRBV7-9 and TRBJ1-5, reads DTGVSQNPRHKITKRGQNVTFRCDPISEHNRLYWYRQTLGQGPEFLTYFQNEAQLEKSRLLSDRFSAERPKGSFSTLEIQRTEQGDSAMYLCASSYRATRGNQPQHFGDGTRLSIL.

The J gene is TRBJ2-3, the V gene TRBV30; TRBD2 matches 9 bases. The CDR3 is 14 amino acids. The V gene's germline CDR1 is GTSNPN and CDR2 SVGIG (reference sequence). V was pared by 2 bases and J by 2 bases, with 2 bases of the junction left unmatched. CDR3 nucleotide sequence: TGTGCCTGGAGTAGCGGGGGGACCACAGATACGCAGTATTTT. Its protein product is CAWSSGGTTDTQYF.

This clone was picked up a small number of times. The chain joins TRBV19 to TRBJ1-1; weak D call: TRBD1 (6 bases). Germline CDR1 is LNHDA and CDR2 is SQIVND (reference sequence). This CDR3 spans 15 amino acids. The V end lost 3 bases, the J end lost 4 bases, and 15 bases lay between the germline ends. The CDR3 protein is CASSISGGPGTEAFF. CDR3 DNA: TGTGCCAGTAGTATTAGCGGGGGGCCAGGCACTGAAGCTTTCTTT.

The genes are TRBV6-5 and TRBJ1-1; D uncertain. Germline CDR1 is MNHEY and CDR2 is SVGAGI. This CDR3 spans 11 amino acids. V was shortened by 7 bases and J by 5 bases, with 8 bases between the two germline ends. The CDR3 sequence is CASIVRTEAFF. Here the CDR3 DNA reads TGTGCCAGCATAGTGAGGACTGAAGCTTTCTTT.

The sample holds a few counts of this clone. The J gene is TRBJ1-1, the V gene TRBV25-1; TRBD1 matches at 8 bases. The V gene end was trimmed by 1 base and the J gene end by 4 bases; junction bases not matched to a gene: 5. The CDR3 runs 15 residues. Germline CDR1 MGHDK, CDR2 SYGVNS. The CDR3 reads CASSESETGGTEAFF. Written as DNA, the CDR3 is TGTGCCAGCAGTGAATCGGAAACAGGGGGCACTGAAGCTTTCTTT.

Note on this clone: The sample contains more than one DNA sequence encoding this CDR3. The CDR3 region has the DNA TGTGCCAGTAGTATAGGGGGAGGGTCCTACGAGCAGTACTTC. Protein: CASSIGGGSYEQYF. The V gene is TRBV19, the J gene TRBJ2-7; TRBD2 matches 7 bases. V gave up 1 base and J gave up 1 base; unmatched junction bases: 1. Looked up from germline, CDR1 is LNHDA and CDR2 is SQIVND (reference sequence). There are 14 residues in the CDR3.

The DNA of the CDR3 is TGCGCCAGCAGCCAAGATCCTCAGGGGGTGAATTCACCCCTCCACTTT. Protein sequence: CASSQDPQGVNSPLHF. V and J are TRBV4-1 and TRBJ1-6, with 7 bases fitting TRBD1. The germline CDR1 and CDR2 sequences are MGHRA and YSYEKL. CDR3 size: 16 residues. Trimming took 0 bases from V and 7 from J; bases not matched to a gene: 6.

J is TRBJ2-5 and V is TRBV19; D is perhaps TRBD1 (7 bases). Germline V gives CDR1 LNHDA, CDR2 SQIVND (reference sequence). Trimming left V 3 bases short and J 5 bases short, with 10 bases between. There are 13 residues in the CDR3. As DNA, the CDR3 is TGTGCCAGTAGTATTTCAGGGGGGGAGACCCAGTACTTC. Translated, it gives CASSISGGETQYF.

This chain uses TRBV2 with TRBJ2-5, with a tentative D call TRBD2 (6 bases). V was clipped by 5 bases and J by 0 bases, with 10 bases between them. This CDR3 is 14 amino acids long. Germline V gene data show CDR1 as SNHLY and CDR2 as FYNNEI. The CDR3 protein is CASSLGGYQETQYF. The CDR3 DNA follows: TGTGCCAGCAGTTTAGGAGGGTACCAAGAGACCCAGTACTTC.

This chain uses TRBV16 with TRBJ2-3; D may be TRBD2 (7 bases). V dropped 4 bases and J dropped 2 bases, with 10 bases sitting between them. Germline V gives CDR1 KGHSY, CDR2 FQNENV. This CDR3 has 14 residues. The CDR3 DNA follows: TGTGCCAGCAGCCTCGGGGGGCCCACAGATACGCAGTATTTT. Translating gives CASSLGGPTDTQYF.

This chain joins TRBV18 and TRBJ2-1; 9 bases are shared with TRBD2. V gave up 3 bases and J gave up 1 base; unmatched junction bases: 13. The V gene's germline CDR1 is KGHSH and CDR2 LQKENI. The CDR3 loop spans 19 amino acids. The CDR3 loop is CASSPGASGVRGSYNEQFF. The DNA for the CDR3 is TGTGCCAGCTCACCGGGCGCTAGCGGGGTCCGAGGGTCCTACAATGAGCAGTTCTTC.

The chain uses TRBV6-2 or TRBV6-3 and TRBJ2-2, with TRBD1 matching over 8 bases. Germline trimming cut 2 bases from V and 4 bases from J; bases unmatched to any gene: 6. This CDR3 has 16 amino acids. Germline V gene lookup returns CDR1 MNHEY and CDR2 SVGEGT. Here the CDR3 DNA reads TGTGCCAGCAGTTACGTGGGACAGGTCGGCACCGGGGAGCTGTTTTTT. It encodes CASSYVGQVGTGELFF.

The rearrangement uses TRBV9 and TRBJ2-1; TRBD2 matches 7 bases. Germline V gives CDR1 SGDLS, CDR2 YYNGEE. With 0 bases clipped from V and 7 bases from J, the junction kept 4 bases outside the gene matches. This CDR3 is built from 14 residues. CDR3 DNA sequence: TGTGCCAGCAGCGTAGTCCCAGCGGGGAATGAGCAGTTCTTC. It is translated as CASSVVPAGNEQFF.

The DNA of the CDR3 is TGTGCCAGCAGCTCGGACAGTCGGGGCGCTGAAGCTTTCTTT. It specifies CASSSDSRGAEAFF. The V call is TRBV7-2, the J call TRBJ1-1; D possibly corresponds to TRBD1 (6 bases). The germline V and J ends were trimmed by 4 bases and 6 bases, with 15 bases remaining between them. The CDR3 loop spans 14 amino acids. Germline V gene sequence: CDR1 SGHTA, CDR2 FQGNSA.

The CDR3 region is CASSHSTGPNTEAFF. In nucleotides, the CDR3 is TGTGCCAGCTCACACTCGACAGGACCAAACACTGAAGCTTTCTTT. The chain employs TRBV18 and TRBJ1-1; D may be TRBD1 (6 bases). CDR3 length equals 15 residues. V gave up 4 bases and J gave up 2 bases, with 14 bases separating them. From germline, CDR1 is KGHSH and CDR2 LQKENI.

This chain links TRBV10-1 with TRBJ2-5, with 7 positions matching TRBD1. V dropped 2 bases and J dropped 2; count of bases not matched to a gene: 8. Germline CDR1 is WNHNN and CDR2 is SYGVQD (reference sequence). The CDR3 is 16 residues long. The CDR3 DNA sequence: TGCGCCAGCAGTGAGAGGGGGCTTGGGCTGCAAGAGACCCAGTACTTC. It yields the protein CASSERGLGLQETQYF.

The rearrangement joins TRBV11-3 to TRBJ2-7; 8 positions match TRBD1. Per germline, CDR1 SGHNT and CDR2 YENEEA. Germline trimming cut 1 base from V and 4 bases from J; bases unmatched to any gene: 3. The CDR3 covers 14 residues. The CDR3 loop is CASSLGGTGYEQYF. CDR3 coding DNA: TGTGCCAGCAGCTTAGGTGGGACAGGATACGAGCAGTACTTC.

The CDR3 sequence is CASSAPGTGGYTF. In DNA form, the CDR3 reads TGTGCCAGCAGTGCGCCGGGGACAGGCGGCTACACCTTC. The chain combines TRBV12-3 or TRBV12-4 with TRBJ1-2; 8 bases are a match to TRBD1. Trimming at V came to 5 bases and at J to 8 bases, leaving 7 bases not matched to a gene. The CDR3 spans 13 residues.

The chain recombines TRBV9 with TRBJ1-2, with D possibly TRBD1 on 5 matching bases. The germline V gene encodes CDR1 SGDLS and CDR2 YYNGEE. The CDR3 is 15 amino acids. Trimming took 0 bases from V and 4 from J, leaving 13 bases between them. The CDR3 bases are TGTGCCAGCAGCGTAGGGGGGGATACCTCCTATGGCTACACCTTC. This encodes CASSVGGDTSYGYTF.